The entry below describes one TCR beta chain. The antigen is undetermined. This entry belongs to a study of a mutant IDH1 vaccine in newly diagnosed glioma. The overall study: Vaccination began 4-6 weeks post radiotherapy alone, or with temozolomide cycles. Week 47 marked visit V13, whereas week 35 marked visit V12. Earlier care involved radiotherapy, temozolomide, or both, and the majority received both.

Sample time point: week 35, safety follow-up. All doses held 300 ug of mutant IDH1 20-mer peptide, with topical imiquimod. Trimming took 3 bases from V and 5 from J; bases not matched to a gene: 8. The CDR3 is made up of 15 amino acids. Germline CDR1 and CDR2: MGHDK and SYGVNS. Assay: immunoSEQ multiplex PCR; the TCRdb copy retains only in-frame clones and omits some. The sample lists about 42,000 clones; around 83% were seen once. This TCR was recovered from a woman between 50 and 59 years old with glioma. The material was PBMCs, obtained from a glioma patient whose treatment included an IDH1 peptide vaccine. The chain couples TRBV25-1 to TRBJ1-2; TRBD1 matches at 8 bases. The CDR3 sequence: CASSDSGGSWYGYTF. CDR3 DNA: TGTGCCAGCAGTGATTCAGGGGGCAGTTGGTATGGCTACACCTTC.